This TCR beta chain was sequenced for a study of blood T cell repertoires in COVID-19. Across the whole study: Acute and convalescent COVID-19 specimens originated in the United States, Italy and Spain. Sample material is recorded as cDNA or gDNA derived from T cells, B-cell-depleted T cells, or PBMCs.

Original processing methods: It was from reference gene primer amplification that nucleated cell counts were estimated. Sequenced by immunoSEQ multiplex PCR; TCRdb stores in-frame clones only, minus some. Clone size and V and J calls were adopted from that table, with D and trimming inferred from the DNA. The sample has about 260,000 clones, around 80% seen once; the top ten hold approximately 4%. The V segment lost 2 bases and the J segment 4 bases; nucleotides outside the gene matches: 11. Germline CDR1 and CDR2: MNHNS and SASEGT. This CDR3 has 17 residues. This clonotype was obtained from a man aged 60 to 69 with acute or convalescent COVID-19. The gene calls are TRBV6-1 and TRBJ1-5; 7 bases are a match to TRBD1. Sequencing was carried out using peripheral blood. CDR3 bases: TGTGCCAGCAGTGAAAGAGGGCAGACAGGGCGGAATCAGCCCCAGCATTTT. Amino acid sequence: CASSERGQTGRNQPQHF.